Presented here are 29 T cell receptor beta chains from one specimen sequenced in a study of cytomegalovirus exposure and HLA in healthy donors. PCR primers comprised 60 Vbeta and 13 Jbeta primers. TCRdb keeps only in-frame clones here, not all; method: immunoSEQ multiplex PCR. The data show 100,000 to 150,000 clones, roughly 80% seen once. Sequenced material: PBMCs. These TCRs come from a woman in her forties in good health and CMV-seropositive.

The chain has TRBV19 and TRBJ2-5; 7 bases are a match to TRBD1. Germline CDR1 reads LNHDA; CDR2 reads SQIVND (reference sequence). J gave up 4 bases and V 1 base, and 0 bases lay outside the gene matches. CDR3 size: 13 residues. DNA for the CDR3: TGTGCCAGTAGTATAGGGACAGGAGAGACCCAGTACTTC. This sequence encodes CASSIGTGETQYF.

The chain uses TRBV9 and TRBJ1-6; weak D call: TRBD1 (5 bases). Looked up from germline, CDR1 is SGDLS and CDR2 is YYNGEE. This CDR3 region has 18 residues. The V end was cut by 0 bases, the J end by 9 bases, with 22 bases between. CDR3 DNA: TGTGCCAGCAGCGTAGGGCCGGGGACCGCTCCGGGAGGTTCACCCCTCCACTTT. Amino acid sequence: CASSVGPGTAPGGSPLHF. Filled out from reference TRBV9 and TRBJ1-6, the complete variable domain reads DSGVTQTPKHLITATGQRVTLRCSPRSGDLSVYWYQQSLDQGLQFLIQYYNGEERAKGNILERFSAQQFPDLHSELNLSSLELGDSALYFCASSVGPGTAPGGSPLHFGNGTRLTVT.

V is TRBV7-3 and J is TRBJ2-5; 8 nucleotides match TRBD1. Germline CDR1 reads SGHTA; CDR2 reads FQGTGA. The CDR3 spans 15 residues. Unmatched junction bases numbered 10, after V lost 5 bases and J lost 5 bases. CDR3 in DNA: TGTGCCAGCAGCCCGGACGGACAGGGTTTGGAGACCCAGTACTTC. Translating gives CASSPDGQGLETQYF. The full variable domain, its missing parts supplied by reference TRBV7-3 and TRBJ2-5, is GAGVSQTPSNKVTEKGKYVELRCDPISGHTALYWYRQSLGQGPEFLIYFQGTGAADDSGLPNDRFFAVRPEGSVSTLKIQRTERGDSAVYLCASSPDGQGLETQYFGPGTRLLVL.

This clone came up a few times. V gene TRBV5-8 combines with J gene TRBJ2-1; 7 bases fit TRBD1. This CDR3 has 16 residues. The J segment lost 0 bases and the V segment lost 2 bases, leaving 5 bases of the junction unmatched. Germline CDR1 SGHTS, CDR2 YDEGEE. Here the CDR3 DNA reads TGTGCCAGCAGCTTCGGACAGGTGAGCTCCTACAATGAGCAGTTCTTC. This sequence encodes CASSFGQVSSYNEQFF.

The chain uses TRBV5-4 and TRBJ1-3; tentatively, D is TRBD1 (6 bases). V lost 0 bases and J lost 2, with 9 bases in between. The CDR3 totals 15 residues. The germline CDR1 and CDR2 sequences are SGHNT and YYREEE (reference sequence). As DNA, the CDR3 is TGTGCCAGCAGCTTGGAGGACAGTACTGGAAACACCATATATTTT. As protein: CASSLEDSTGNTIYF.

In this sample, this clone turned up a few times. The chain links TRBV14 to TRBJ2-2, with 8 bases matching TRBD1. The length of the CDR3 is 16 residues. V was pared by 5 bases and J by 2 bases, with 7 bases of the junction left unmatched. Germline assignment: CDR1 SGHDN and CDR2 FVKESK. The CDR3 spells CASSFTAGGNTGELFF. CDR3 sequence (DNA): TGTGCCAGCAGCTTTACTGCAGGGGGCAACACCGGGGAGCTGTTTTTT.

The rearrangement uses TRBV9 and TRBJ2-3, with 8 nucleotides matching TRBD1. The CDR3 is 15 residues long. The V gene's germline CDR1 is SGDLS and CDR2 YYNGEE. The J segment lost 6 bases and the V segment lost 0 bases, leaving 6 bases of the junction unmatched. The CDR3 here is CASSVVGQGRDTQYF. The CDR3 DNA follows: TGTGCCAGCAGCGTAGTCGGACAGGGTCGGGATACGCAGTATTTT.

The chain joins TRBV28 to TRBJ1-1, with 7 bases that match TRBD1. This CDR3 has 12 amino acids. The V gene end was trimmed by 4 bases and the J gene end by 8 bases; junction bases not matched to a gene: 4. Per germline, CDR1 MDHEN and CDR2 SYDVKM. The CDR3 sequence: CASSSHRGEAFF. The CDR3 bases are TGTGCCAGCAGTTCCCACAGGGGCGAAGCTTTCTTT.

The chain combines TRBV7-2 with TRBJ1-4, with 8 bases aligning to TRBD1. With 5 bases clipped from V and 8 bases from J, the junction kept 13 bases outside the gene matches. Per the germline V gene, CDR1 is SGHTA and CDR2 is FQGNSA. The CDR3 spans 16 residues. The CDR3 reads CASSIKQGAPVEKLFF. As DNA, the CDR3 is TGTGCCAGCAGCATAAAGCAGGGGGCGCCGGTGGAAAAACTGTTTTTT. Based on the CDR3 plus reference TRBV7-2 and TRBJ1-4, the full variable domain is GAGVSQSPSNKVTEKGKDVELRCDPISGHTALYWYRQSLGQGLEFLIYFQGNSAPDKSGLPSDRFSAERTGGSVSTLTIQRTQQEDSAVYLCASSIKQGAPVEKLFFGSGTQLSVL.

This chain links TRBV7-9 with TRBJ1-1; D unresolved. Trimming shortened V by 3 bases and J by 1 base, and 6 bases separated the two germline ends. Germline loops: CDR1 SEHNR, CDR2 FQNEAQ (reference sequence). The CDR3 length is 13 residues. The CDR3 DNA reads TGTGCCAGCAGCTTCCGGGAGAACACTGAAGCTTTCTTT. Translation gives CASSFRENTEAFF.

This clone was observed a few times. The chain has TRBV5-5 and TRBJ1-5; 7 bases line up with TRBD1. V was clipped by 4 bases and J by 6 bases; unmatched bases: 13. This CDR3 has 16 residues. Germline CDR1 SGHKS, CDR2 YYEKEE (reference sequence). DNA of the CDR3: TGTGCCAGCAGCAGTAGAGGGGGCGCGCAGCTTCAGCCCCAGCATTTT. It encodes CASSSRGGAQLQPQHF.

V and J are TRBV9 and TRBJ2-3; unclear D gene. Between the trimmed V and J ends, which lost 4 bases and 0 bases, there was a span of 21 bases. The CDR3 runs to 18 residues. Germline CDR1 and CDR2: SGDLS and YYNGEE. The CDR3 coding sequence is TGTGCCAGCAGCCCCGTAGGTGGAGTAGCTGCTAGCACAGATACGCAGTATTTT. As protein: CASSPVGGVAASTDTQYF. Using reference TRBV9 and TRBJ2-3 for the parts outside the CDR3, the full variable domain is DSGVTQTPKHLITATGQRVTLRCSPRSGDLSVYWYQQSLDQGLQFLIQYYNGEERAKGNILERFSAQQFPDLHSELNLSSLELGDSALYFCASSPVGGVAASTDTQYFGPGTRLTVL.

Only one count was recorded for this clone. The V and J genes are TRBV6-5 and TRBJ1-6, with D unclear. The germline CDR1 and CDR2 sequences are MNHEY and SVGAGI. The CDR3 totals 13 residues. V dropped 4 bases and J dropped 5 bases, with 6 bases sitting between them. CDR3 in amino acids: CASSSEDNSPLHF. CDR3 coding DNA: TGTGCCAGCAGTTCCGAGGATAATTCACCCCTCCACTTT.

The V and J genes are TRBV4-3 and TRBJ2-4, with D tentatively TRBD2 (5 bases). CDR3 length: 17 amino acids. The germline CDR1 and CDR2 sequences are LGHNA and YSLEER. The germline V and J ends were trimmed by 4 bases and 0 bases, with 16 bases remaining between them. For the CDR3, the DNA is TGCGCCAGCAGCCTCGGTGGAGGAGATCTAGCCAAAAACATTCAGTACTTC. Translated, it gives CASSLGGGDLAKNIQYF.

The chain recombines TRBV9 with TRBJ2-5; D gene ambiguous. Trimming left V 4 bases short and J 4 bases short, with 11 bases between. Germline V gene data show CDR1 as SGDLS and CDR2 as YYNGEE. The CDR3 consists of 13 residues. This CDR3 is CASSTSPVETQYF. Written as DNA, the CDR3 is TGTGCCAGCAGCACGTCGCCGGTAGAGACCCAGTACTTC.

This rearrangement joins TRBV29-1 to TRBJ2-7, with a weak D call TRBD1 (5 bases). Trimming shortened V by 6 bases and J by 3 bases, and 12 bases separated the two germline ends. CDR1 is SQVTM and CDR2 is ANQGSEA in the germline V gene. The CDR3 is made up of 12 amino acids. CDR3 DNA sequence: TGCAGCGTCAGACAGACGCACTACGAGCAGTACTTC. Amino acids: CSVRQTHYEQYF.

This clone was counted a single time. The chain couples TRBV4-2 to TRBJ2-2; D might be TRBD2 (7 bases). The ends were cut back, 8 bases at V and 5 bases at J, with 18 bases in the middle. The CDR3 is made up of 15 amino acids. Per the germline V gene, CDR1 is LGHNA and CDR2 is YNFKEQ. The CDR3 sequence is CASSGVRGGTGELFF. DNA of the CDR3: TGTGCCAGCTCCGGAGTGAGGGGGGGGACCGGGGAGCTGTTTTTT.

The CDR3 protein is CASSVLRGSNEQFF. The CDR3 nucleotides are TGTGCCAGTAGTGTTCTCAGGGGGAGCAATGAGCAGTTCTTC. V usage is TRBV19 and J usage is TRBJ2-1; 7 nucleotides line up with TRBD1. V trimming: 5 bases; J trimming: 6 bases; junction bases outside the gene matches: 7. This CDR3 spans 14 amino acids. Germline assignment: CDR1 LNHDA and CDR2 SQIVND (reference sequence).

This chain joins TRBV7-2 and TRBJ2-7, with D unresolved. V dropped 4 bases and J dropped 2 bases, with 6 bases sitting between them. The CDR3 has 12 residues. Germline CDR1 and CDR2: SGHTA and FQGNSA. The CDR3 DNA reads TGTGCCAGCAGCTATACTACCTACGAGCAGTACTTC. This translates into CASSYTTYEQYF.

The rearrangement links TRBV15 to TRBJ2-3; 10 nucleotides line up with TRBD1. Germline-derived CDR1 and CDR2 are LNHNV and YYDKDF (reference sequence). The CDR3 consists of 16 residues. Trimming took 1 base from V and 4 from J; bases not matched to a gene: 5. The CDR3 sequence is CATSRGDRGRADTQYF. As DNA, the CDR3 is TGTGCCACCAGCAGAGGGGACAGGGGTAGGGCAGATACGCAGTATTTT.

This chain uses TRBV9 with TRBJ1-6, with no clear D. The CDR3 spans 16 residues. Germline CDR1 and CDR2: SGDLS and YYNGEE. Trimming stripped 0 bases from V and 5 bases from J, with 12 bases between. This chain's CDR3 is CASSVGEFRDNSPLHF. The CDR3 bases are TGTGCCAGCAGCGTAGGGGAGTTCCGCGATAATTCACCCCTCCACTTT.

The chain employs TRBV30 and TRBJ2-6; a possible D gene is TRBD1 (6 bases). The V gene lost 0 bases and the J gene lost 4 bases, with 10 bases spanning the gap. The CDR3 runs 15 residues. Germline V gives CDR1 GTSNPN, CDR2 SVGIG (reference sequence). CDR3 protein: CAWSVQGGGANVLTF. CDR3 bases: TGTGCCTGGAGTGTACAGGGCGGAGGGGCCAACGTCCTGACTTTC.

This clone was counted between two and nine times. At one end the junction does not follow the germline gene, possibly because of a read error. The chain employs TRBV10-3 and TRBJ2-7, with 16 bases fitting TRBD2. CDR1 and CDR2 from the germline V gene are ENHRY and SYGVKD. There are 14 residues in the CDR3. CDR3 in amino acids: CAISETGTSGGGVF. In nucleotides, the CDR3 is TGTGCCATCAGTGAAACCGGGACTAGCGGGGGGGGAGTCTTC.

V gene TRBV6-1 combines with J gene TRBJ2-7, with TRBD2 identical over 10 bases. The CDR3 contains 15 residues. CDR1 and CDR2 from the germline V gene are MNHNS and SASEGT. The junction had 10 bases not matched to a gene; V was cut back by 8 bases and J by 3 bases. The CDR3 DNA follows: TGTGCCAGCGCATTAACTAGCGGGACCAACTACGAGCAGTACTTC. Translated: CASALTSGTNYEQYF.

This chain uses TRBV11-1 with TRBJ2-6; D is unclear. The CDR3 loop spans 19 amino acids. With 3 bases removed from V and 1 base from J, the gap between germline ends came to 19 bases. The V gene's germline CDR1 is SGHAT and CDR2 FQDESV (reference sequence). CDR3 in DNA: TGTGCCAGCAGCTTTTCAGTACCCACCATTGTTTCTGGGGCCAACGTCCTGACTTTC. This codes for CASSFSVPTIVSGANVLTF.

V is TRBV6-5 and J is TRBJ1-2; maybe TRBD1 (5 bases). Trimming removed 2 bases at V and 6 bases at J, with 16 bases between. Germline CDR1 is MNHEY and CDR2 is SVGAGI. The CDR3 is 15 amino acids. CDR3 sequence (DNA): TGTGCCAGCAGTTACCGTTGGGGGGAAAGCCATGGCTACACCTTC. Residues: CASSYRWGESHGYTF.

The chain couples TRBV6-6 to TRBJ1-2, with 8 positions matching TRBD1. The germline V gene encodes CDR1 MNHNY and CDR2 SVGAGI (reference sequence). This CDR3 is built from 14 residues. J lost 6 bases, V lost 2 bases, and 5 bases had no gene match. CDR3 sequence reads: CASSYGTGTNGYTF. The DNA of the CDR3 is TGTGCCAGCAGTTACGGGACAGGAACAAATGGCTACACCTTC.

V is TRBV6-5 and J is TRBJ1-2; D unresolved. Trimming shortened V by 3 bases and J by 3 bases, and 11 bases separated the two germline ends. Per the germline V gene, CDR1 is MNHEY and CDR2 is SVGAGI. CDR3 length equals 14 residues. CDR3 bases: TGTGCCAGCAGTTATAAGAGGGAATACTATGGCTACACCTTC. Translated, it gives CASSYKREYYGYTF.

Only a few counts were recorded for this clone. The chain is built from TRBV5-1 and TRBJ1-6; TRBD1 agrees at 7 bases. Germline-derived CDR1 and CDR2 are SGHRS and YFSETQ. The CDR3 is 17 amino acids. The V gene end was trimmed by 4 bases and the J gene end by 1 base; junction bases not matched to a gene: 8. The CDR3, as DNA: TGCGCCAGCAGCCGTGACAGGGTAGGGTCCTATAATTCACCCCTCCACTTT. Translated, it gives CASSRDRVGSYNSPLHF.